This T cell receptor (beta chain) was identified during a study of shared clonotypes between healthy human individuals. Study conclusions and caveats: A reduction in generation probabilities was seen for non-shared clonotypes relative to those shared by all four donors. Richness estimates generally favored naive over memory subsets.

Selected positively for CCR7 and CD45RO-negative, naive CD8 cells excluded terminally differentiated effector memory CD45RA+ cells. A note on this clone: Antigen: not known.

Germline CDR1 reads SGHKS; CDR2 reads YYEKEE (reference sequence). This CDR3 has 15 residues. The V end lost 6 bases, the J end lost 0 bases, and 13 bases lay between the germline ends. The repertoire was sequenced with immunoSEQ multiplex PCR; TCRdb's copy has only in-frame clones and lacks some. In the table there are around 2.1 million clones, roughly 91% of which are singletons. Input material: naive CD8+ T cells from PBMCs. This TCR derives from a young man in good health. Some clones in this sample may be carry-over from other donors' samples. J is TRBJ1-3 and V is TRBV5-5; TRBD1 is a possible D gene (6 bases). CDR3 DNA sequence: TGTGCCAGCACCAACAGGGTCGACTCTGGAAACACCATATATTTT. Translating it yields CASTNRVDSGNTIYF.